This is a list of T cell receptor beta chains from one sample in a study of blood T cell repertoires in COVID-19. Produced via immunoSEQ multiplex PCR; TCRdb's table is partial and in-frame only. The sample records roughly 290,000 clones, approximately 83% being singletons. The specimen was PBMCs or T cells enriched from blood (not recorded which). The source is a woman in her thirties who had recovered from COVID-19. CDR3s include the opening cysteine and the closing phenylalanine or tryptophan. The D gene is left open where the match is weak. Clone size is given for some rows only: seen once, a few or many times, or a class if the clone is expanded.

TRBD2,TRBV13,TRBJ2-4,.,TGTGCCAGCCGCTCTACAGAAAGCGGGAGGGCTAATAACATTCAGTACTTC,CASRSTESGRANNIQYF
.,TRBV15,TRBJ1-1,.,TGTGCCACCAGCACTACCCAAGGGGGTCAAAGGAACACTGAAGCTTTCTTT,CATSTTQGGQRNTEAFF
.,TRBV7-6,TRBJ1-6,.,TGTGCCAGCAGCTTAGCGACAGACTCGGGTTCACCCCTCCACTTT,CASSLATDSGSPLHF
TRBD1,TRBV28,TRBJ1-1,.,TGTGCCAGCAGTTCAAGGACAGGGGGCTTGAACACTGAAGCTTTCTTT,CASSSRTGGLNTEAFF
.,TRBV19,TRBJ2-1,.,TGTGCCAGTTCGGTTCAGGGGAACAATGAGCAGTTCTTC,CASSVQGNNEQFF
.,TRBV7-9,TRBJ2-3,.,TGTGCCAGCAGCACCGGGTTGGATACGCAGTATTTT,CASSTGLDTQYF
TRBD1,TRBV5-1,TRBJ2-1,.,TGCGCCAGCAGCTTGAACAGGGGTGACAATGAGCAGTTCTTC,CASSLNRGDNEQFF
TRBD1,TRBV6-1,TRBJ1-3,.,TGTGCCAGCAGTGAACGGGACAGGATTATTGACACCATATATTTT,CASSERDRIIDTIYF
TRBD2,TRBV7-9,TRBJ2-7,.,TGTGCCAGCAGCGCCCAAGGGGACTACTCCTACGAGCAGTACTTC,CASSAQGDYSYEQYF
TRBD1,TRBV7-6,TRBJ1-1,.,TGTGCCAGCAGCTTAGGACAGGGCATTGGCACTGAAGCTTTCTTT,CASSLGQGIGTEAFF
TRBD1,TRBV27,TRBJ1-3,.,TGTGCCAGCACCGGACAGGGTGCCGGAAACACCATATATTTT,CASTGQGAGNTIYF
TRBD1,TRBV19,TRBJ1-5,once,TGTGCCAGTAGTAAGGGACAGGGGCGCAATCAGCCCCAGCATTTT,CASSKGQGRNQPQHF
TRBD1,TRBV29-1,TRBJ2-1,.,TGCAGCGTCAAGGGACAGCTCTCCTACAATGAGCAGTTCTTC,CSVKGQLSYNEQFF
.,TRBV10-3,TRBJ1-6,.,TGTGCCATCTCGGCCGGAACAGGAAAGATTAATTCACCCCTCCACTTT,CAISAGTGKINSPLHF
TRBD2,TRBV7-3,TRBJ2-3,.,TGTGCCAGCAGCCTAGGAGTGGGACTACACACAGATACGCAGTATTTT,CASSLGVGLHTDTQYF
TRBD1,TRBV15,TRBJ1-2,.,TGTGCCACCAGTCATACTAGGGGGCTTAGTGGCTACACCTTC,CATSHTRGLSGYTF
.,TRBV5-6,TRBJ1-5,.,TGTGCCAGCAGCTTAAACCGGAATCAGCCCCAGCATTTT,CASSLNRNQPQHF
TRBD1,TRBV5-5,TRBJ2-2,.,TGTGCCAGCTTAAATCGTCCCCAAGGACAGGGGAACACCGGGGAGCTGTTTTTT,CASLNRPQGQGNTGELFF
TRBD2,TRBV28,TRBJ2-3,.,TGTGCCAGCAGTCCCCCCGGGGGGGCCGACACAGATACGCAGTATTTT,CASSPPGGADTDTQYF
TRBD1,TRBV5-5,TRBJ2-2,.,TGTGCCAGCGAGAGACAGGGGGCGTCCGGGGAGCTGTTTTTT,CASERQGASGELFF
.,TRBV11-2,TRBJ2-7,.,TGTGCCAGCAGCCCGACAGGAAGGAACGAGCAGTACTTC,CASSPTGRNEQYF
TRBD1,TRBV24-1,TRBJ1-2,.,TGTGCCACCAGTGATCTTGAGGGGGCAGATGGCTACACCTTC,CATSDLEGADGYTF
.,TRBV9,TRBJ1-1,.,TGTGCCAGCAGCGAAAGCGGGGGCGCGAACACTGAAGCTTTCTTT,CASSESGGANTEAFF
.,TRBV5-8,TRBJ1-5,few,TGTGCCAGCAGCTTGTGGGGCGAGACTCAGCCCCAGCATTTT,CASSLWGETQPQHF
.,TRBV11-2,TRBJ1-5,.,TGTGCCAGCAGCTTAAGAGGGGGTCAGCCCCAGCATTTT,CASSLRGGQPQHF
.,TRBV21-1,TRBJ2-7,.,TGTGCCAGCAGCGAGGTCCTGCCGTACGAGCAGTACTTC,CASSEVLPYEQYF
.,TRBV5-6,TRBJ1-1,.,TGTGCCAGCAGCTTCGGGTCGTCCGGGACTGAAGCTTTCTTT,CASSFGSSGTEAFF
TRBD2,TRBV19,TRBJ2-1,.,TGTGCCAGTGGGACTAGCGGGAGCAATGAGCAGTTCTTC,CASGTSGSNEQFF
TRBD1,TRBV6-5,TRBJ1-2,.,TGTGCCAGCAGTTTACAGGGGGCGACGAGCTATGGCTACACCTTC,CASSLQGATSYGYTF
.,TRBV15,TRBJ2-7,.,TGTGCCACCAGCAAGCCCCGGTCCGGGGGGCCGGGGGAGCAGTACTTC,CATSKPRSGGPGEQYF
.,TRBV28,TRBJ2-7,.,TGTGCCAGCAGTTTATGGGGACACGGCCCCTACGAGCAGTACTTC,CASSLWGHGPYEQYF
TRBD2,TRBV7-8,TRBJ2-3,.,TGTGCCAGCAGCTTAGATCTAGCGGGGGGTCCTAGACTCCACACAGATACGCAGTATTTT,CASSLDLAGGPRLHTDTQYF
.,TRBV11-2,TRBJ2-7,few,TGTGCCAGCAGCCCAAACCCCGGGTCCTACGAGCAGTACTTC,CASSPNPGSYEQYF
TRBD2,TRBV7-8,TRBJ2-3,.,TGTGCCAGCAGCTGGGGACTAGATACAGATACGCAGTATTTT,CASSWGLDTDTQYF
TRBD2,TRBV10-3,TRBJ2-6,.,TGTGCCATCAAACCACGGGACTATCTCTCTGGGGCCAACGTCCTGACTTTC,CAIKPRDYLSGANVLTF
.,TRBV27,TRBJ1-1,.,TGTGCCAGCAGTTCTCGGGGGGGCATGAACACTGAAGCTTTCTTT,CASSSRGGMNTEAFF
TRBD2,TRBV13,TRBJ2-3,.,TGTGCCAGCAGCGCATGGACTAGCGGGAGGGTTGATGGCGATACGCAGTATTTT,CASSAWTSGRVDGDTQYF
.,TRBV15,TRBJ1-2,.,TGTGCCACCAGCAGAGACTGGCAGGGGAGCGAGGGCTACACCTTC,CATSRDWQGSEGYTF
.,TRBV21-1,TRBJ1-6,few,TGTGCCAGCAGCAGAGGAGGGGACGATAATTCACCCCTCCACTTT,CASSRGGDDNSPLHF
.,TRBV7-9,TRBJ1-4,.,TGTGCCAGCAGCCCAAGAGGGTTACACGAAAAACTGTTTTTT,CASSPRGLHEKLFF
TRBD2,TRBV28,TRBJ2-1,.,TGTGCCAGCAGCCCTTACGTAGCGGGAACCTACAATGAGCAGTTCTTC,CASSPYVAGTYNEQFF
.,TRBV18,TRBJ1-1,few,TGTGCCAGCTCACCGGGCCGGAACGAAGCTTTCTTT,CASSPGRNEAFF
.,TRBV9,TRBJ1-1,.,TGTGCCAGCAGCGGGGGAGGGTACACTGAAGCTTTCTTT,CASSGGGYTEAFF
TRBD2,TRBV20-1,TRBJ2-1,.,TGCAGTGCTAGTCCCGAGGGGGGCGGGAGGGCTAGCGAGTCCTACAATGAGCAGTTCTTC,CSASPEGGGRASESYNEQFF
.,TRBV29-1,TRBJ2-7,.,TGCAGCGTTGAAGTGGGGCTAGCGCGACGGTACGAGCAGTACTTC,CSVEVGLARRYEQYF
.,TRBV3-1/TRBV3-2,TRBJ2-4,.,TGTGCCAGCAGCCAAGAGGGCACAGTCTTAAACATTCAGTACTTC,CASSQEGTVLNIQYF
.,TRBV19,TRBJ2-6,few,TGTGCCAGTAGTGGCCGGGACTTGGGGGTTGGGGCCAACGTCCTGACTTTC,CASSGRDLGVGANVLTF
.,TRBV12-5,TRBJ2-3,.,TGTGCTAGTGGTCCCCCCGAGGGCGCGCAGTATTTT,CASGPPEGAQYF
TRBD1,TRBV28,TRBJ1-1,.,TGTGCCAGCACCGGACAGGGGAACACTGAAGCTTTCTTT,CASTGQGNTEAFF
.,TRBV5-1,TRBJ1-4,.,TGCGCCAGCAGCTTGGGACAGGTTTCAACTAATGAAAAACTGTTTTTT,CASSLGQVSTNEKLFF
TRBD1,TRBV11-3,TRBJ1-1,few,TGTGCCAGCAGCGTATTACAGGGGAGCACTGAAGCTTTCTTT,CASSVLQGSTEAFF
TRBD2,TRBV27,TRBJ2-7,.,TGTGCCAGCGCCTCGGGGGGGTGGCAGTACTTC,CASASGGWQYF
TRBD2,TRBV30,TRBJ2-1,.,TGTGCCGGCAGTCAGCGGGAGGGCCATGAGCAGTTCTTC,CAGSQREGHEQFF
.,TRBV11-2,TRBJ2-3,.,TGTGCCAGCAGCTTAGTCACTAACCTCAACACAGATACGCAGTATTTT,CASSLVTNLNTDTQYF